This TCR beta chain was recovered during a study of siplizumab effects on memory and regulatory T cells. Study findings and constraints: Few alloreactive clones mapped to unstimulated subsets. The alloresponse seemed to draw substantially on naive T cells, which appeared more diverse than memory cells. Neither a naive nor a memory phenotype was assignable to roughly 80-97% of proliferating CD4+ or CD8+ clones.

About this clone itself: Antigen unknown.

Per sample, around 10^5 TCR templates underwent assay. Measured with immunoSEQ multiplex PCR; TCRdb has only the in-frame clones, and not every one. Of some 97,000 clones listed, 94% are singletons. The CDR3 runs to 15 residues. Trimming left V 4 bases short and J 3 bases short, with 15 bases between. The V gene's germline CDR1 is SGHVS and CDR2 FQNEAQ. The clonotype was recovered from a human donor in good health. The chain recombines TRBV7-8 with TRBJ2-5, with unresolved D. Sequencing was performed on Tregs sorted from blood. The chain's CDR3 is CASSSLGLSKETQYF. The CDR3 nucleotides are TGTGCCAGCAGCTCCCTCGGGTTAAGCAAAGAGACCCAGTACTTC.